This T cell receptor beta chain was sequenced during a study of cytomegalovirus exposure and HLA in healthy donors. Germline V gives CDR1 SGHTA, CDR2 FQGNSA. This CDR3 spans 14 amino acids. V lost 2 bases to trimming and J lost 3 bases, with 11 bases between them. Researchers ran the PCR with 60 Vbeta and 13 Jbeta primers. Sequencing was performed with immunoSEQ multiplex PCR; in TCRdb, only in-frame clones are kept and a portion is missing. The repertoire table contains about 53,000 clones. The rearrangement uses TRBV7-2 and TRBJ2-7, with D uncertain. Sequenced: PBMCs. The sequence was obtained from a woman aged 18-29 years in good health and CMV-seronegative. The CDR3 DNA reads TGTGCCAGCAGCTTAAATCGTCTAGGCTACGAGCAGTACTTC. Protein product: CASSLNRLGYEQYF.